Shown below are 30 T cell receptor beta chains from a single sample sequenced in a study of Ad26.COV2.S vaccination and SARS-CoV-2 variants (dated by TCRdb to about 2021). Preparation of the library involved the immunoSEQ multiplex PCR assay. The clones in this table, taken by TCRdb from immuneACCESS, are in-frame only. Not every clone is retained; where verified, under half of the shortfall comes from an unresolved V gene, and the cause of the rest is unknown. For this sample the table gives approximately 280,000 clones, of which more than 70% were detected only once. About 3.5% of the sample lies in the top ten. Reading the label with the study, this specimen's treatment or condition is: 19 received Ad26.COV2.S at low or high dose, single or two shots; 5 received placebo; per-sample allocation not given. Repertoires of vaccine and placebo recipients were sequenced from samples taken on day 63 after the first injection.

The sequenced sample was peripheral blood, obtained in a trial of Ad26.COV2.S vaccine versus placebo. Source of these receptors: a person aged 18 to 65 who received the Ad26.COV2.S COVID-19 vaccine or a placebo.

The genes are TRBV19 and TRBJ2-7; tentatively, D is TRBD1 (5 bases). V lost 3 bases, J lost 5 bases, and 11 bases lay in between. The V gene's germline CDR1 is LNHDA and CDR2 SQIVND (reference sequence). The CDR3 is 13 amino acids. CDR3 loop: CASSIRARDEQYF. CDR3 DNA sequence: TGTGCCAGTAGTATCAGGGCTCGGGACGAGCAGTACTTC.

This chain joins TRBV30 and TRBJ1-5; maybe TRBD1 (6 bases). There are 13 residues in the CDR3. V was trimmed by 2 bases and J by 7 bases, leaving 12 bases between them. CDR1 and CDR2 from the germline V gene are GTSNPN and SVGIG (reference sequence). CDR3: CAWSFRDMQPQHF. CDR3 in DNA: TGTGCCTGGAGTTTCCGGGACATGCAGCCCCAGCATTTT.

The chain carries TRBV27 and TRBJ2-7; D is ambiguous. The V end lost 6 bases, the J end lost 2 bases, and 11 bases lay between the germline ends. From germline, CDR1 is MNHEY and CDR2 SMNVEV (reference sequence). The CDR3 sequence is 13 residues long. CDR3 loop: CASSTGLTYEQYF. The CDR3 DNA sequence: TGTGCCAGCAGCACGGGTCTTACCTACGAGCAGTACTTC.

The chain links TRBV29-1 to TRBJ2-2; 9 bases are a match to TRBD2. Unmatched junction bases numbered 2, after V lost 5 bases and J lost 1 base. In germline, CDR1 is SQVTM, CDR2 ANQGSEA. The CDR3 runs 14 residues. This CDR3 reads CSVRLAVNTGELFF. The CDR3 DNA reads TGCAGCGTTAGACTAGCGGTGAACACCGGGGAGCTGTTTTTT.

The CDR3 DNA reads TGCGCCAGCAGCTACGGACAGTCCTACGAGCAGTACTTC. Its translation: CASSYGQSYEQYF. V is TRBV4-1 and J is TRBJ2-7; maybe TRBD1 (6 bases). The ends were cut back, 5 bases at V and 1 base at J, with 9 bases in the middle. Per germline, CDR1 MGHRA and CDR2 YSYEKL. The CDR3 totals 13 residues.

J is TRBJ1-1 and V is TRBV4-3, with 7 bases lining up with TRBD1. Germline V gives CDR1 LGHNA, CDR2 YSLEER. The CDR3 covers 16 residues. V lost 1 base, J lost 4 bases, and 9 bases stayed unmatched. The CDR3 coding sequence is TGCGCCAGCAGCCAAGCGTGGGAGGGGGCGATCACTGAAGCTTTCTTT. Its protein product is CASSQAWEGAITEAFF.

The V call is TRBV18, the J call TRBJ2-5; D gene unclear. Germline values: CDR1 KGHSH, CDR2 LQKENI. The CDR3 covers 12 residues. Trimming shortened V by 0 bases and J by 3 bases, and 2 bases separated the two germline ends. Written as DNA, the CDR3 is TGTGCCAGCTCACCACCTGAAGAGACCCAGTACTTC. This codes for CASSPPEETQYF.

CDR3 in amino acids: CASSGQGGKEAFF. DNA of the CDR3: TGTGCCAGCTCTGGACAGGGGGGAAAAGAAGCTTTCTTT. The rearrangement links TRBV18 to TRBJ1-1, with 10 bases that match TRBD1. The CDR3 spans 13 residues. CDR1 and CDR2 from the germline V gene are KGHSH and LQKENI. V trimming: 6 bases; J trimming: 8 bases; junction bases outside the gene matches: 6.

V gene TRBV27 combines with J gene TRBJ1-5, with D tentatively TRBD1 (6 bases). The CDR3 runs to 12 residues. CDR1 and CDR2 (germline): MNHEY, SMNVEV (reference sequence). The V end lost 9 bases, the J end lost 6 bases, and 12 bases lay between the germline ends. CDR3 in amino acids: CASRGGSQPQHF. The DNA of the CDR3 is TGTGCCAGTAGGGGGGGGAGTCAGCCCCAGCATTTT.

V and J are TRBV3-1 (or the pseudogene TRBV3-2) and TRBJ2-7; D possibly corresponds to TRBD1 (5 bases). V lost 3 bases and J lost 3, with 9 bases in between. The CDR3 totals 13 residues. Germline V gene lookup returns CDR1 LGHDT and CDR2 YNNKEL (reference sequence). Here the CDR3 reads CASSHRQGYEQYF. CDR3 nucleotides: TGTGCCAGCAGCCATCGTCAGGGCTACGAGCAGTACTTC.

The chain uses TRBV23-1 and TRBJ1-5, with D hard to call. TRBV23-1 is filed as an ORF, its function uncertain. Trimming shortened V by 3 bases and J by 7 bases, and 13 bases separated the two germline ends. CDR3 size: 14 residues. The CDR3 DNA sequence: TGCGCCAGCAGTCAGACCGACGTTCGACAGCCCCAGCATTTT. Protein: CASSQTDVRQPQHF.

The J gene is TRBJ1-2, the V gene TRBV5-6, with 7 bases that match TRBD1. The CDR3 sequence is 14 residues long. Germline assignment: CDR1 SGHDT and CDR2 YYEEEE. J lost 5 bases, V lost 0 bases, and 4 bases had no gene match. Here the CDR3 reads CASSLDHRGYGYTF. Here the CDR3 DNA reads TGTGCCAGCAGCTTGGACCACAGGGGATATGGCTACACCTTC.

The V call is TRBV5-4, the J call TRBJ2-3; 10 bases agree with TRBD2. V was pared by 1 base and J by 0 bases, with 2 bases of the junction left unmatched. The germline V gene encodes CDR1 SGHNT and CDR2 YYREEE (reference sequence). CDR3 length: 16 residues. The CDR3: CASSLRTSGSTDTQYF. The DNA of the CDR3 is TGTGCCAGCAGCTTGCGGACTAGCGGTAGCACAGATACGCAGTATTTT.

In this sample, this clone turned up a few times. The rearrangement joins TRBV4-2 to TRBJ2-7; tentatively, D is TRBD1 or TRBD2 (5 bases each). Germline CDR1 and CDR2: LGHNA and YNFKEQ. With 0 bases removed from V and 2 bases from J, the gap between germline ends came to 11 bases. This CDR3 contains 15 residues. Written as DNA, the CDR3 is TGTGCCAGCAGCCAAGATACGGGGCCAACCTACGAGCAGTACTTC. Protein product: CASSQDTGPTYEQYF.

The genes are TRBV4-1 and TRBJ2-3, with TRBD2 matching 7 bases. Per the germline V gene, CDR1 is MGHRA and CDR2 is YSYEKL. V was clipped by 3 bases and J by 5 bases; unmatched bases: 11. This CDR3 has 16 amino acids. The CDR3 is CASSQGFAGAEDTQYF. The CDR3 DNA follows: TGCGCCAGCAGCCAGGGCTTCGCGGGAGCGGAAGATACGCAGTATTTT.

The CDR3 protein is CAWARDSDEAFF. CDR3 nucleotides: TGTGCCTGGGCCCGGGACAGTGATGAAGCTTTCTTT. J is TRBJ1-1 and V is TRBV30, with 7 bases identical to TRBD1. V shed 5 bases, J shed 7 bases, and the junction held 7 bases outside the gene matches. CDR3 length: 12 residues. Germline values: CDR1 GTSNPN, CDR2 SVGIG (reference sequence).

V and J are TRBV11-2 and TRBJ2-1; TRBD2 matches 10 bases. The CDR3 contains 16 residues. V gave up 5 bases and J gave up 4 bases; unmatched junction bases: 8. Germline assignment: CDR1 SGHAT and CDR2 FQNNGV. CDR3 loop: CASSARSGRHYNEQFF. The CDR3 DNA reads TGTGCCAGCAGCGCCCGTAGCGGGAGGCATTACAATGAGCAGTTCTTC.

This chain uses TRBV19 with TRBJ2-3; TRBD2 aligns across 7 bases. Germline CDR1 reads LNHDA; CDR2 reads SQIVND (reference sequence). There are 15 residues in the CDR3. With V trimmed by 3 bases and J by 1 base, 4 bases remained unmatched. The CDR3 DNA reads TGTGCCAGTAGTATGGGAACTAGCGGCACAGATACGCAGTATTTT. Its protein product is CASSMGTSGTDTQYF.

The rearrangement uses TRBV30 and TRBJ1-5; D not resolved. This CDR3 has 13 amino acids. V shed 2 bases and J shed 5 bases, with 10 bases lying between them. Germline V lookup: CDR1 GTSNPN, CDR2 SVGIG (reference sequence). The DNA of the CDR3 is TGTGCCTGGAGTATAAGGGATGATCAGCCCCAGCATTTT. Amino acids: CAWSIRDDQPQHF.

This clone has a single count. The chain joins TRBV10-3 to TRBJ2-1; a possible D gene is TRBD1 (6 bases). This CDR3 spans 13 amino acids. The V end was cut by 5 bases, the J end by 8 bases, with 13 bases between. CDR1 is ENHRY, CDR2 SYGVKD, per germline. The CDR3, as DNA: TGTGCCATCAGTCGGGACATAACCGATGAGCAGTTCTTC. Its protein product is CAISRDITDEQFF.

The chain employs TRBV28 and TRBJ2-3; possibly TRBD2 for D (6 bases). Germline lookup yields CDR1 MDHEN and CDR2 SYDVKM. V gave up 2 bases and J gave up 0 bases, with 15 bases separating them. The CDR3 sequence is 17 residues long. The CDR3 DNA reads TGTGCCAGCAGTTTACTCGGGCTAGCGCCTAGCACAGATACGCAGTATTTT. It codes for CASSLLGLAPSTDTQYF. Full variable domain (outside the CDR3, taken from reference TRBV28 and TRBJ2-3): DVKVTQSSRYLVKRTGEKVFLECVQDMDHENMFWYRQDPGLGLRLIYFSYDVKMKEKGDIPEGYSVSREKKERFSLILESASTNQTSMYLCASSLLGLAPSTDTQYFGPGTRLTVL.

This clone appeared once. The chain employs TRBV12-5 and TRBJ2-1, with D perhaps matching TRBD1 (6 bases). The germline CDR1 and CDR2 sequences are LGHNT and FRNRAP. V was pared by 0 bases and J by 7 bases, with 13 bases between. This CDR3 has 15 residues. CDR3 amino acids: CASGLVIRGLNEQFF. The CDR3 nucleotides read TGTGCTAGTGGTTTGGTAATTAGGGGGTTGAATGAGCAGTTCTTC.

The gene calls are TRBV20-1 and TRBJ2-1; D is ambiguous. Germline V gene sequence: CDR1 DFQATT, CDR2 SNEGSKA (reference sequence). V gave up 0 bases and J gave up 8 bases, with 5 bases separating them. The CDR3 runs 11 residues. The CDR3 DNA follows: TGCAGTGCTAGAGATCAATATGAGCAGTTCTTC. Translating it yields CSARDQYEQFF.

The chain employs TRBV12-5 and TRBJ2-2; a weak D match, TRBD2 (5 bases). This CDR3 comprises 14 residues. Per the germline V gene, CDR1 is LGHNT and CDR2 is FRNRAP. Trimming took off 6 bases at V and 4 bases at J, with 12 bases between the two ends. CDR3 sequence: CASGRLGGTGELFF. DNA for the CDR3: TGTGCTAGTGGCCGTCTCGGAGGCACCGGGGAGCTGTTTTTT. Full variable domain (outside the CDR3, taken from reference TRBV12-5 and TRBJ2-2): DARVTQTPRHKVTEMGQEVTMRCQPILGHNTVFWYRQTMMQGLELLAYFRNRAPLDDSGMPKDRFSAEMPDATLATLKIQPSEPRDSAVYFCASGRLGGTGELFFGEGSRLTVL.

The rearrangement joins TRBV28 to TRBJ2-7, with D possibly being TRBD1 (6 bases). Germline V gene lookup returns CDR1 MDHEN and CDR2 SYDVKM. The CDR3 extends over 13 amino acids. V shed 5 bases and J shed 5 bases, with 13 bases lying between them. The CDR3 nucleotides read TGTGCCAGCAGTGTTACTCAGGGGAACGAGCAGTACTTC. The encoded protein is CASSVTQGNEQYF.

This clone was observed a few times. V is TRBV6-5 and J is TRBJ2-5; a weak D match, TRBD1 (6 bases). The CDR3 is 14 amino acids. Germline V gene data show CDR1 as MNHEY and CDR2 as SVGAGI. V lost 7 bases to trimming and J lost 4 bases, with 16 bases between them. The chain's CDR3 is CASTRQVRGETQYF. Written as DNA, the CDR3 is TGTGCCAGCACCCGACAGGTCAGGGGAGAGACCCAGTACTTC.

The chain joins TRBV7-6 to TRBJ1-2; D ambiguous. V dropped 5 bases and J dropped 2 bases, with 12 bases sitting between them. Germline assignment: CDR1 SGHVS and CDR2 FNYEAQ. CDR3 length: 14 residues. The CDR3 is CASSPSTGNYGYTF. In DNA form, the CDR3 reads TGTGCCAGCAGCCCATCGACGGGGAACTATGGCTACACCTTC.

The chain carries TRBV29-1 and TRBJ1-1, with D uncertain. The CDR3 is made up of 10 amino acids. Germline-derived CDR1 and CDR2 are SQVTM and ANQGSEA. V was clipped by 4 bases and J by 6 bases, with 6 bases between them. The CDR3 region is CSVAEAEAFF. For the CDR3, the DNA is TGCAGCGTTGCCGAGGCTGAAGCTTTCTTT.

The CDR3 sequence: CAVTRAVPYNEQFF. In nucleotides, the CDR3 is TGTGCCGTCACGCGGGCGGTACCTTACAATGAGCAGTTCTTC. The V and J genes are TRBV6-5 and TRBJ2-1; possibly TRBD2 for D (5 bases). Germline CDR1 reads MNHEY; CDR2 reads SVGAGI. The length of the CDR3 is 14 residues. The V end was cut by 11 bases, the J end by 4 bases, with 18 bases between.

The chain carries TRBV7-3 and TRBJ1-2, with 8 bases fitting TRBD1. V lost 5 bases and J lost 7; bases outside the gene matches: 15. The CDR3 length is 16 residues. Germline CDR1 SGHTA, CDR2 FQGTGA. In DNA form, the CDR3 reads TGTGCCAGCAGCCTGGGACAGGCATCGCCCTTGAGTGGCTACACCTTC. Its translation: CASSLGQASPLSGYTF.